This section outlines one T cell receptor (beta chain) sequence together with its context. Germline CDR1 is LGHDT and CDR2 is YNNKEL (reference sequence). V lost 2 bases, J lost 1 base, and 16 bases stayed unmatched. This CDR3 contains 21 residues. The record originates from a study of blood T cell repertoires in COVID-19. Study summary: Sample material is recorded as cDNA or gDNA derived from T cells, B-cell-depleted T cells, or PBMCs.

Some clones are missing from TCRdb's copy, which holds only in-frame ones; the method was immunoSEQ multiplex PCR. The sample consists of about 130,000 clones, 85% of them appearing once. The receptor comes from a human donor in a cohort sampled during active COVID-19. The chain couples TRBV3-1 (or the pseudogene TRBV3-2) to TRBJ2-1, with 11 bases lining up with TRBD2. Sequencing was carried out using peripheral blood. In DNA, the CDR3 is TGTGCCAGCAGCCAACAAGTACGCCCCTTTAGCGGGGGGGCGTCCTACAATGAGCAGTTCTTC. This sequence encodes CASSQQVRPFSGGASYNEQFF.